This TCR beta chain was retrieved from a study of cytomegalovirus exposure and HLA in healthy donors. Study in general: The same platform was used for the approximately 110 validation repertoires and the roughly 600 first-cohort repertoires, a later analysis reported.

Profiled with immunoSEQ multiplex PCR; TCRdb holds only in-frame clones, not every one. The table records 110,000 or so clones, about 84% of them present only once. The junction had 3 bases not matched to a gene; V was cut back by 6 bases and J by 4 bases. CDR1 and CDR2 (germline): MNHEY, SVGAGI. CDR3 length: 14 amino acids. This receptor was taken from a man aged 18 to 35 in good health and CMV-seronegative. The sample taken for sequencing was PBMCs. The rearrangement uses TRBV6-5 and TRBJ2-7; 13 bases map to TRBD2. The DNA of the CDR3 is TGTGCCAGCAGGGGGACTAGCGGGAAGTACGAGCAGTACTTC. Protein: CASRGTSGKYEQYF.